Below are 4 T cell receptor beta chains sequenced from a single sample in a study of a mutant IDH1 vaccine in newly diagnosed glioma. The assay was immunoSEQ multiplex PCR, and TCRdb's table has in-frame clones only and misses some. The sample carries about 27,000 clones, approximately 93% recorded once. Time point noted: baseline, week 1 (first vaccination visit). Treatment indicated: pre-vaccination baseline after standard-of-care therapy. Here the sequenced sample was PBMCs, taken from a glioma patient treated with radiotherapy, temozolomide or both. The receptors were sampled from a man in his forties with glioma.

The CDR3 protein is CASSLVNRGRTEAFF. In DNA form, the CDR3 reads TGTGCCAGCAGCTTGGTGAACAGGGGGCGTACTGAAGCTTTCTTT. The rearrangement uses TRBV5-4 and TRBJ1-1; 9 bases are a match to TRBD1. Germline assignment: CDR1 SGHNT and CDR2 YYREEE (reference sequence). The CDR3 consists of 15 residues. Trimming removed 0 bases from V and 5 bases from J; junction bases left unmatched: 5.

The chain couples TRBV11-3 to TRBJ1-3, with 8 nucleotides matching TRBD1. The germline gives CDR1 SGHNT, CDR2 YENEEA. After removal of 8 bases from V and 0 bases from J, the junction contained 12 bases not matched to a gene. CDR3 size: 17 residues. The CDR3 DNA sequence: TGTGCCAGCCACGAGTTAGGGGGACAGGTCTCTGGAAACACCATATATTTT. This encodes CASHELGGQVSGNTIYF.

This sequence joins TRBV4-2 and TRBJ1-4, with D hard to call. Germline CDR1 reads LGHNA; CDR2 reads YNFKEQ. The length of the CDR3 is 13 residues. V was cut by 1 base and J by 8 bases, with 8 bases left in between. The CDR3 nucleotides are TGTGCCAGCAGCCAAGTCGAGGAAGAAAAACTGTTTTTT. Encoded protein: CASSQVEEEKLFF.

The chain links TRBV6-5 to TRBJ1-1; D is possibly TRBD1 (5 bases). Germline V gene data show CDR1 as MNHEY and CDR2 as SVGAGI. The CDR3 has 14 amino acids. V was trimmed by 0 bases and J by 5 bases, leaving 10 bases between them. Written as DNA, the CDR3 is TGTGCCAGCAGTTACTCGCCAGGGAATACTGAAGCTTTCTTT. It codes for CASSYSPGNTEAFF.